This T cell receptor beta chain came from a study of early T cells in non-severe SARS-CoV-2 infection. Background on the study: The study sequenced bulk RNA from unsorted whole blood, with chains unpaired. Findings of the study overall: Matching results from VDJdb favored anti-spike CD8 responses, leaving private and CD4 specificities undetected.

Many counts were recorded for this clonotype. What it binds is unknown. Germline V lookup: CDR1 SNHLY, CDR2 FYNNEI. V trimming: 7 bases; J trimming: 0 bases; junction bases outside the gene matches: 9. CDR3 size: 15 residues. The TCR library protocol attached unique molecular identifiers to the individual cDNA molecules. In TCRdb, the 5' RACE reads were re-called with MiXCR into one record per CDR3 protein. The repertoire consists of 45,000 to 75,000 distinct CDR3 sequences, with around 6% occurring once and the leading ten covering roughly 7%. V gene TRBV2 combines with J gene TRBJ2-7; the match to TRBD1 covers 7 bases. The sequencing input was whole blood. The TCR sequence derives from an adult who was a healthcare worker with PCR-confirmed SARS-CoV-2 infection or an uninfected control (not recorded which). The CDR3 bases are TGTGCCAGCAAACCGATGGCAGGGGGCTCCTACGAGCAGTACTTC. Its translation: CASKPMAGGSYEQYF.